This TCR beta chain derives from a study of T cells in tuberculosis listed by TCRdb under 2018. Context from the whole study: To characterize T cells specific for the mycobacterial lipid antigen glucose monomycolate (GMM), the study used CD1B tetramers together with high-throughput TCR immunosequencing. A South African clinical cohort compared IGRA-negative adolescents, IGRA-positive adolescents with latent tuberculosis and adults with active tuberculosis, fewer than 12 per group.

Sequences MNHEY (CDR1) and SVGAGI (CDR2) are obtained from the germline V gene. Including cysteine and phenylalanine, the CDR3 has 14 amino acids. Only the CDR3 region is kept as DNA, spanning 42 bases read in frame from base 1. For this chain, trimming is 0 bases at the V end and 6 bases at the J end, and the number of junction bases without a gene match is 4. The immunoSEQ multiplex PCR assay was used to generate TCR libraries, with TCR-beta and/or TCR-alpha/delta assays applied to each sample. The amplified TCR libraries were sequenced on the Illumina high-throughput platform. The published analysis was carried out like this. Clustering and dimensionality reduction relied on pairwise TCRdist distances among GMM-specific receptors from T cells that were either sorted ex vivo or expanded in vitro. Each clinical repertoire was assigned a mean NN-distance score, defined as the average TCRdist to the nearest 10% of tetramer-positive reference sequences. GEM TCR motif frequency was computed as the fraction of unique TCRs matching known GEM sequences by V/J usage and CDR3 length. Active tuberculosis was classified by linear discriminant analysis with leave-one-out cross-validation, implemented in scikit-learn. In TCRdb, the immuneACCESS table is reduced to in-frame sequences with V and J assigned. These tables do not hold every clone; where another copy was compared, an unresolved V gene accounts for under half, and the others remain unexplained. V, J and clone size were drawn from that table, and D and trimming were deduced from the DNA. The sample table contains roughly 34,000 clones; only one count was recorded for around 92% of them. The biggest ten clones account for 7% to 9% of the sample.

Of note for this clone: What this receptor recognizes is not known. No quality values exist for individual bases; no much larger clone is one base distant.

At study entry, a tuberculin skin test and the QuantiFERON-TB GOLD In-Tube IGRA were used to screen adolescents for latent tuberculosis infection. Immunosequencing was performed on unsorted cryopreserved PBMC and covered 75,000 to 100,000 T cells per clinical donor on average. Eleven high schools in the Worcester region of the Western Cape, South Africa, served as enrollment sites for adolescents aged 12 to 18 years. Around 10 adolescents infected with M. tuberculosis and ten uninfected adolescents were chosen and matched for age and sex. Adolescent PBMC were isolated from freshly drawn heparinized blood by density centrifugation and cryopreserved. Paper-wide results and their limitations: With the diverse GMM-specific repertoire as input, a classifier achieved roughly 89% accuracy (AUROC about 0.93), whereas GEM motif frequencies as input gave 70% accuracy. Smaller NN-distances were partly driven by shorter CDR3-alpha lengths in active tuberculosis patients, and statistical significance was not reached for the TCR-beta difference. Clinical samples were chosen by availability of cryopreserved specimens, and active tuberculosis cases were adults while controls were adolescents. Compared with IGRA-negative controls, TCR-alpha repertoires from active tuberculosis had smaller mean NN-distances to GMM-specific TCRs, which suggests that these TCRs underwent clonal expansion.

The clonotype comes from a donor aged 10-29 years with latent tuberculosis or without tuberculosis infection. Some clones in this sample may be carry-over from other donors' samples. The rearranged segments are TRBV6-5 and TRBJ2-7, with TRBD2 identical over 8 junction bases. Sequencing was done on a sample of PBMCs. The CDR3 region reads CASSYSRLAGEQYF. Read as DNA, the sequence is TGTGCCAGCAGTTACTCGAGGCTAGCGGGCGAGCAGTACTTC.